The clone carrying this TCR beta chain was counted once. This sample was taken from a study of blood T cell repertoires in COVID-19. Study information: Specimens from acute and convalescent COVID-19 originated in the United States, Italy and Spain.

The CDR3 spans 14 residues. Germline loops: CDR1 MGHDK, CDR2 SYGVNS. V trimming: 4 bases; J trimming: 6 bases; junction bases outside the gene matches: 6. Sequenced by immunoSEQ multiplex PCR; TCRdb stores in-frame clones only, minus some. The sample holds hundreds of thousands of clones, 85% to 90% seen once. Sequencing was performed on peripheral blood. The chain recombines TRBV25-1 with TRBJ2-3; 8 bases align to TRBD1. This TCR was recovered from a man younger than 30 with COVID-19, enrolled during active disease. CDR3 DNA: TGTGCCAGCAGTGGTGCAGGGGGCAAGGATACGCAGTATTTT. This gives the protein CASSGAGGKDTQYF.